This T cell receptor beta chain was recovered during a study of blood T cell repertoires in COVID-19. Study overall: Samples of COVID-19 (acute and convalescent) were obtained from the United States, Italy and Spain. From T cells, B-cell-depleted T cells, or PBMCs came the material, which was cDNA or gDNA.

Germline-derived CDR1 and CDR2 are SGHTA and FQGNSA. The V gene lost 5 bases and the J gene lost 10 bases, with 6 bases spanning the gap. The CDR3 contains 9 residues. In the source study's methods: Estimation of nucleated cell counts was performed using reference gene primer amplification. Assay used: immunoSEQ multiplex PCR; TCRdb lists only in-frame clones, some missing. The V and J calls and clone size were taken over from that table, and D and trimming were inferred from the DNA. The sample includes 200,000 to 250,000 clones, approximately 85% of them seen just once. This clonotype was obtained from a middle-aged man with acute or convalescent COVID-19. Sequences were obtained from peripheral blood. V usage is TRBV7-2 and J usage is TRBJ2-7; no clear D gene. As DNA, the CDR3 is TGTGCCAGCAGCCCCCAACAGTACTTC. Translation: CASSPQQYF.